This T cell receptor beta chain was profiled in a study of blood T cell repertoires in COVID-19. Turning to the study itself: The United States, Italy and Spain supplied acute and convalescent COVID-19 samples.

CDR1 and CDR2 from the germline V gene are ENHRY and SYGVKD. The CDR3 extends over 15 amino acids. The V end lost 2 bases, the J end lost 1 base, and 9 bases lay between the germline ends. Per the original methods: How many nucleated cells were present was estimated from reference gene primer amplification. The repertoire was sequenced with immunoSEQ multiplex PCR; TCRdb's copy has only in-frame clones and lacks some. Clone size and the V and J calls come from that table; the DNA yielded D and trimming. The sample has 25,000 to 30,000 clones; roughly 87% are singletons. The clonotype comes from a human donor in a cohort sampled during active COVID-19. The genes are TRBV10-3 and TRBJ1-5; D is undetermined. Sequenced sample: peripheral blood. The CDR3 coding sequence is TGTGCCATCAGTGAGATGGAGGGAAGCAATCAGCCCCAGCATTTT. Encoded protein: CAISEMEGSNQPQHF.